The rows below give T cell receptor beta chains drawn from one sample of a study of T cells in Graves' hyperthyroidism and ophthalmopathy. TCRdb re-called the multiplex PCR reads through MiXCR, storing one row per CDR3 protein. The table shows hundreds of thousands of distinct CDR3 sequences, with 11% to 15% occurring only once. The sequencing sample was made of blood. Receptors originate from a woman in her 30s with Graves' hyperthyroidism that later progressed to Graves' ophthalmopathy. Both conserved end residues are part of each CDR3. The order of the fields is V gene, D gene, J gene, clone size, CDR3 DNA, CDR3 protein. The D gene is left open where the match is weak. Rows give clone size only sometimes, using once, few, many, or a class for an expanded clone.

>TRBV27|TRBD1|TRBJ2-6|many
TGTGCCAGCAGTTTAGACAGGGCTGGGGCCAACGTCCTGACTTTC
CASSLDRAGANVLTF
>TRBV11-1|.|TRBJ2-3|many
TGTGCCAGCAGCTTAGCTCTCCCGGTAGGAGATACGCAGTATTTT
CASSLALPVGDTQYF
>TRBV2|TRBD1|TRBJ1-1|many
TGTGCCAGCAGCGGACAGGGGAGGACTGAAGCTTTCTTT
CASSGQGRTEAFF
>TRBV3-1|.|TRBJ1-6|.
TGTGCCAGCAGCCAAGACTGGCAGGCCCTGGAGGTGGATTCACCCCTCCACTTT
CASSQDWQALEVDSPLHF
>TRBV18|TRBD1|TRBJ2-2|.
TGTGCCAGCTCACCAGCACGAACAGGGGACCCCACCGGGGAGCTGTTTTTT
CASSPARTGDPTGELFF
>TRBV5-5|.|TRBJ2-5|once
TGTGCCAGCAGCTCCGGGGGTCCAGAGACCCAGTACTTC
CASSSGGPETQYF
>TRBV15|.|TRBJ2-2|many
TGTGCCACCAGCAGCGGGACAATAACCGGGGAGCTGTTTTTT
CATSSGTITGELFF
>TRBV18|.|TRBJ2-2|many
TGTGCCAGCTCACTAGGACAGCGGGAGCTGTTTTTT
CASSLGQRELFF
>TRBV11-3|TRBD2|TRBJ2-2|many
TGTGCCAGCAGCTTAGAAGGGAGACTAGCGGGAGTTGACGGGGAGCTGTTTTTT
CASSLEGRLAGVDGELFF
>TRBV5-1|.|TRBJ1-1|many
TGCGCCAGCAGCTTGGACAGGGCAATAAAAGAAACTGAAGCTTTCTTT
CASSLDRAIKETEAFF
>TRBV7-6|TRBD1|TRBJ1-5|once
TGTGCCAGCAGCTTCGGGACAGGGCTTAGCAATCAGTCCCAGCATTTT
CASSFGTGLSNQSQHF
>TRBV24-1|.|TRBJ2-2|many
TGTGCCACCAGTGATGTTCAGGCGAACACCGGGGAGCTGTTTTTT
CATSDVQANTGELFF
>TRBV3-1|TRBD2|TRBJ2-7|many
TGTGCCAGCAGCCACCGAGCGGGAGTCTCCTACGAGCAGTACTTC
CASSHRAGVSYEQYF
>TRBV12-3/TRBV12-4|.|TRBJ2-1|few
TGTGCCAGCATTGGGGCTAACGGGAGCAATGAGCAGTTCTTC
CASIGANGSNEQFF
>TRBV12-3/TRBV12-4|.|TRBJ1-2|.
TGTGTCAGCAGTCTGAGGCAGGCGGATGGCTACACCTTC
CVSSLRQADGYTF
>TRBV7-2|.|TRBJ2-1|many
TGTGCCAGCAGCTCAAACAGTGAGCAGTTCTTC
CASSSNSEQFF
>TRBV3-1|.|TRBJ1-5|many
TGTGCCAGCAGCCAAGAGTTGGGGGCGGGCAACCAGCCCCAGCATTTT
CASSQELGAGNQPQHF
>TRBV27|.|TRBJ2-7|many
TGTGCCAGCAGTTCCCCGGGACAGGTAGCGGGAGCCTACGAGCAGTACTTC
CASSSPGQVAGAYEQYF
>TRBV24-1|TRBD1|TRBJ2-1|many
TGTGCCACCAGTGACCAGGGACAGGGGGCCGATGAGCAGTTCTTC
CATSDQGQGADEQFF
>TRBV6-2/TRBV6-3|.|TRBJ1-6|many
TGTGCCAGCAGGGAACAGGCTGAGTCACCCCTCCACTTT
CASREQAESPLHF
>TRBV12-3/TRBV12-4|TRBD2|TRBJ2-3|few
TGTGCCAGCAGTTTGCGGGAGGGCCGGAATACGCAGTATTTT
CASSLREGRNTQYF